This TCR beta chain was identified in a study of CD8 T cells in ankylosing spondylitis (dated 2017 in TCRdb). In terms of the full investigation: The study set out to find disease-linked TCR variants by profiling T cell receptor beta repertoires in ankylosing spondylitis patients and healthy donors. Peripheral blood was sampled, and synovial fluid was also collected from ankylosing spondylitis patients. In total, the full study cohort was made up of some 110 healthy donors and 20 to 25 ankylosing spondylitis patients. What the work shows at the level of the full study, not this receptor alone: A CD8+ phenotype was shown by the disease-linked clones, which were found at relatively low frequencies in peripheral blood. A TCR beta motif of several highly homologous amino acid variants appeared characteristic of blood from ankylosing spondylitis patients. Some TCR beta motif variants had previously been reported in synovial fluid and blood of reactive arthritis patients, which suggested common disease-initiation mechanisms. Significant enrichment of the disease-linked clones was reported in matched synovial fluid samples from ankylosing spondylitis patients.

The run used an Illumina HiSeq 2500. Quantitative 5'-RACE with molecular barcodes was used to prepare TCR beta libraries. Turning to the authors' computational methods: A new computational method based on a probabilistic model of VDJ rearrangement was used to identify disease-linked TCR variants. TCRdb cleaned the public reads at Q25 with fastp, built clones with MiXCR and kept in-frame beta chains. Each CDR3 protein gets just one entry, which takes the most common genes and DNA from the rows behind it. In this record, the V and J calls reflect TCRdb's handling and not the investigators' own analysis. The sample table contains about 440,000 distinct CDR3 sequences; only one count was recorded for roughly 15% of them. Of the sample, approximately 0.97% falls within the top ten clones. Of note for this clonotype: Its antigen remains undetermined. Nothing much larger sits one base from this clone, and base qualities are not available.

Based on the germline V gene, the CDR1 and CDR2 sequences are MDHEN and SYDVKM. The CDR3 has 13 amino acids, counting the end cysteine and phenylalanine. Of the read, only the CDR3 DNA is kept; its 39 bases are in frame from base 1. The V and J ends are trimmed by 1 base and 4 bases, leaving 7 bases between them. The origin of this receptor is a male donor with ankylosing spondylitis. The sample was blood, either unsorted or a sorted T cell fraction (not recorded which). The chain is encoded by TRBV28 joined to TRBJ1-1; a weak D assignment points to TRBD1 (6 bases agree). The base sequence is TGTGCCAGCAGTTTATCCAGGGGCACTGAAGCTTTCTTT. The resulting protein is CASSLSRGTEAFF. With all but the CDR3 taken from the reference TRBV28 and TRBJ1-1 genes, the full variable domain is: DVKVTQSSRYLVKRTGEKVFLECVQDMDHENMFWYRQDPGLGLRLIYFSYDVKMKEKGDIPEGYSVSREKKERFSLILESASTNQTSMYLCASSLSRGTEAFFGQGTRLTVV.